This T cell receptor beta chain was sequenced for a study of neurological immune-mediated disorders. General study findings and limits: Levels of TCR clonal expansion peaked in HTLV-1-associated myelopathy and reached their lowest in multiple sclerosis, under those of healthy controls. Expanded clones shared no CDR3 amino acid sequences across subjects, suggesting private repertoires in all groups. When the repertoires were sorted by phylogenetic grouping, those of 18 of 34 multiple sclerosis patients ended up in one related-CDR3 cluster, a possible signature. For the multiple sclerosis repertoire cluster, no association with any clinical or MRI feature was found.

From germline, CDR1 is DFQATT and CDR2 SNEGSKA (reference sequence). The V and J ends lost 6 bases and 3 bases, in that order; junction bases with no gene match: 16. The CDR3 consists of 17 residues. TCRdb analysed the 5' RACE reads with MiXCR anew, one entry per CDR3 protein. This table has around 130,000 distinct CDR3 sequences, roughly 3.2% appearing once. This clonotype was seen many times. The target antigen is unknown. The source material was PBMCs. The chain uses TRBV20-1 and TRBJ1-4, with TRBD1 identical over 7 bases. This TCR was recovered from a woman in her thirties with multiple sclerosis. The CDR3 DNA sequence: TGCAGTGCCTATTACCCCGGGACAGTTACACCTAATGAAAAACTGTTTTTT. Translation gives CSAYYPGTVTPNEKLFF.